The 29 T cell receptor beta chains below all came from one sample that was sequenced in a study of graft-versus-host responses after intestinal transplantation. The protocol was immunoSEQ multiplex PCR, while the TCRdb copy is restricted to in-frame clones and leaves out a portion. The sample lists over 100,000 clones, about 95% seen once, with over 2.5% in the top ten. What these receptors recognize is not known. This material consisted of unstimulated CD8+ T cells sorted from spleen or lymph node cells, taken before intestinal transplant. The receptors come from a human donor who received an intestinal transplant.

This chain joins TRBV27 and TRBJ2-1; 11 bases agree with TRBD2. The CDR3 loop spans 15 amino acids. CDR1 MNHEY and CDR2 SMNVEV come from the germline V gene (reference sequence). V was clipped by 3 bases and J by 7 bases; unmatched bases: 5. CDR3 nucleotides: TGTGCCAGCAGTTTTACTAGCGGGAGACCTAATGAGCAGTTCTTC. Its protein is CASSFTSGRPNEQFF.

This clone has just one count. The chain recombines TRBV4-1 with TRBJ2-5; D is ambiguous. CDR3 length equals 12 residues. Deletions cut 1 base from V and 5 bases from J, with 5 bases between. The germline gives CDR1 MGHRA, CDR2 YSYEKL. As DNA, the CDR3 is TGCGCCAGCAGCCAAGGCTCCGAGACCCAGTACTTC. This encodes CASSQGSETQYF.

The CDR3 loop is CASSLYSPSYEQYF. The CDR3 DNA is TGTGCCAGCAGTTTATACTCCCCCTCCTACGAGCAGTACTTC. This sequence joins TRBV27 and TRBJ2-5; D is undetermined. Judging by the DNA end, TRBJ2-7 fits better; the J call may be wrong. In germline, CDR1 is MNHEY, CDR2 SMNVEV (reference sequence). The CDR3 consists of 14 residues.

The chain links TRBV13 to TRBJ2-2; TRBD1 is a possible D gene (5 bases). With 1 base removed from V and 6 bases from J, the gap between germline ends came to 9 bases. CDR1 PRHDT and CDR2 FYEKMQ come from the germline V gene (reference sequence). This CDR3 is 14 amino acids long. The CDR3 is CASSLVTTAGELFF. The CDR3 nucleotides are TGTGCCAGCAGCTTAGTGACGACAGCCGGGGAGCTGTTTTTT.

The count of this clone is one. The chain joins TRBV28 to TRBJ2-5; no definite D call. The J call may be wrong; the DNA end is better matched by TRBJ2-7. CDR3 size: 13 residues. Germline CDR1 is MDHEN and CDR2 is SYDVKM. CDR3: CASSLAPAYEQYF. CDR3 DNA sequence: TGTGCCAGCAGTTTAGCCCCGGCCTACGAGCAGTACTTC.

The genes are TRBV28 and TRBJ2-5; D uncertain. The germline V gene encodes CDR1 MDHEN and CDR2 SYDVKM. V was clipped by 7 bases and J by 1 base, with 13 bases between them. The CDR3 extends over 14 amino acids. CDR3 region: CASTSTLSQETQYF. For the CDR3, the DNA is TGTGCCAGCACATCAACCCTGTCCCAAGAGACCCAGTACTTC.

J is TRBJ2-3 and V is TRBV9, with 10 bases fitting TRBD2. Germline trimming cut 3 bases from V and 6 bases from J; bases unmatched to any gene: 4. Per the germline V gene, CDR1 is SGDLS and CDR2 is YYNGEE. CDR3 length equals 14 residues. Here the CDR3 reads CASSASGRSDTQYF. The CDR3 coding sequence is TGTGCCAGCAGCGCTAGCGGGAGAAGTGATACGCAGTATTTT.

This chain joins TRBV5-4 and TRBJ1-1; no firm D call. V gave up 4 bases and J gave up 1 base, with 11 bases separating them. The CDR3 spans 14 residues. CDR1 is SGHNT and CDR2 is YYREEE in the germline V gene (reference sequence). Here the CDR3 DNA reads TGTGCCAGCAGCCCGACGGACGCGAACACTGAAGCTTTCTTT. It codes for CASSPTDANTEAFF.

V gene TRBV4-2 combines with J gene TRBJ2-1, with 9 bases aligning to TRBD2. Germline lookup yields CDR1 LGHNA and CDR2 YNFKEQ. The CDR3 consists of 17 residues. The ends lost 1 base at V and 2 bases at J; junction bases unmatched: 6. The CDR3 bases are TGTGCCAGCAGCCAAGTTGAGGCTAGCGGGGCCTACAATGAGCAGTTCTTC. Translation: CASSQVEASGAYNEQFF.

J is TRBJ1-4 and V is TRBV18, with 7 nucleotides matching TRBD1. CDR3 length: 14 residues. Germline V gene data show CDR1 as KGHSH and CDR2 as LQKENI. J was trimmed by 4 bases and V by 8 bases; bases with no gene match: 7. This CDR3 reads CASGRDSLNEKLFF. CDR3 sequence (DNA): TGTGCCAGCGGCCGGGACAGTCTTAATGAAAAACTGTTTTTT.

V usage is TRBV2 and J usage is TRBJ2-1, with D hard to call. Germline V gene lookup returns CDR1 SNHLY and CDR2 FYNNEI. V was pared by 7 bases and J by 0 bases, with 10 bases between. This CDR3 has 14 amino acids. The CDR3 nucleotides are TGTGCCAGCAATCCCGAGAGCTCCTACAATGAGCAGTTCTTC. Translation: CASNPESSYNEQFF.

This chain connects TRBV27 to TRBJ1-1; D ambiguous. With 2 bases removed from V and 3 bases from J, the gap between germline ends came to 4 bases. The germline V gene has CDR1 MNHEY and CDR2 SMNVEV (reference sequence). The CDR3 is 12 amino acids. The CDR3 here is CASSLRDTEAFF. CDR3 nucleotide sequence: TGTGCCAGCAGTTTAAGGGACACTGAAGCTTTCTTT.

This clone was picked up one time. The chain couples TRBV7-2 to TRBJ2-3; TRBD1 agrees at 10 bases. The CDR3 spans 15 residues. Unmatched junction bases numbered 5, after V lost 5 bases and J lost 3 bases. CDR1 and CDR2 from the germline V gene are SGHTA and FQGNSA. This chain's CDR3 is CASSQTGGATDTQYF. In DNA form, the CDR3 reads TGTGCCAGCAGCCAGACAGGGGGCGCAACAGATACGCAGTATTTT.

The chain links TRBV6-1 to TRBJ1-2; D perhaps matches TRBD1 (5 bases). V lost 1 base to trimming and J lost 2 bases, with 5 bases between them. The CDR3 consists of 13 residues. CDR1 is MNHNS, CDR2 SASEGT, per germline. The chain's CDR3 is CASSEGTNYGYTF. The CDR3 DNA is TGTGCCAGCAGTGAAGGGACAAACTATGGCTACACCTTC.

The CDR3 loop is CASSVVADSYEQYF. The CDR3 DNA reads TGTGCCAGCAGCGTAGTAGCAGACTCCTACGAGCAGTACTTC. The chain carries TRBV9 and TRBJ2-7; D gene unclear. CDR1 and CDR2 from the germline V gene are SGDLS and YYNGEE. The V gene lost 0 bases and the J gene lost 0 bases, with 7 bases spanning the gap. The CDR3 totals 14 residues. Full variable domain (remainder filled in from reference TRBV9 and TRBJ2-7): DSGVTQTPKHLITATGQRVTLRCSPRSGDLSVYWYQQSLDQGLQFLIQYYNGEERAKGNILERFSAQQFPDLHSELNLSSLELGDSALYFCASSVVADSYEQYFGPGTRLTVT.

This chain uses TRBV28 with TRBJ2-5; 9 bases align to TRBD1. The CDR3 length is 16 residues. V lost 6 bases, J lost 2 bases, and 10 bases stayed unmatched. The V gene's germline CDR1 is MDHEN and CDR2 SYDVKM. CDR3 nucleotide sequence: TGTGCCAGCAGCCAAGGGACAGGGAATGGGCAAGAGACCCAGTACTTC. It encodes CASSQGTGNGQETQYF.

The chain is built from TRBV9 and TRBJ2-1; tentatively, D is TRBD2 (5 bases). Germline assignment: CDR1 SGDLS and CDR2 YYNGEE. Trimming stripped 0 bases from V and 6 bases from J, with 10 bases between. The CDR3 spans 14 residues. CDR3 bases: TGTGCCAGCAGCGTAGCGGGGTCAGGCAATGAGCAGTTCTTC. Its translation: CASSVAGSGNEQFF.

CDR3 DNA: TGTGCCAGCAGCTTGCTAGCGCCCACTAGCACAGATACGCAGTATTTT. Protein: CASSLLAPTSTDTQYF. The J gene is TRBJ2-3, the V gene TRBV27, with a tentative D call TRBD2 (6 bases). Germline CDR1 reads MNHEY; CDR2 reads SMNVEV (reference sequence). With 6 bases removed from V and 0 bases from J, the gap between germline ends came to 16 bases. The CDR3 spans 16 residues.

This sequence joins TRBV7-6 and TRBJ2-1; 8 bases fit TRBD2. V was clipped by 3 bases and J by 4 bases; unmatched bases: 5. CDR3 length equals 15 residues. Germline loops: CDR1 SGHVS, CDR2 FNYEAQ. CDR3 bases: TGTGCCAGCAGCTTTACTAGCGGCCTATACAATGAGCAGTTCTTC. This gives the protein CASSFTSGLYNEQFF. Full variable domain (remainder filled in from reference TRBV7-6 and TRBJ2-1): GAGVSQSPRYKVTKRGQDVALRCDPISGHVSLYWYRQALGQGPEFLTYFNYEAQQDKSGLPNDRFSAERPEGSISTLTIQRTEQRDSAMYRCASSFTSGLYNEQFFGPGTRLTVL.

The chain uses TRBV7-9 and TRBJ2-7; 9 nucleotides align to TRBD2. Germline CDR1 is SEHNR and CDR2 is FQNEAQ (reference sequence). CDR3 length equals 18 residues. The V gene end was trimmed by 3 bases and the J gene end by 4 bases; junction bases not matched to a gene: 16. The CDR3 is CASSFVASGIWVKYEQYF. DNA for the CDR3: TGTGCCAGCAGCTTCGTAGCTAGCGGGATCTGGGTGAAATACGAGCAGTACTTC.

The chain has TRBV27 and TRBJ2-7; D call uncertain. Trimming pared 5 bases from V and 4 bases from J, leaving 6 bases between. Germline assignment: CDR1 MNHEY and CDR2 SMNVEV (reference sequence). The CDR3 runs 11 residues. DNA of the CDR3: TGTGCCAGCAGTCCCGGTTACGAGCAGTACTTC. Its translation is CASSPGYEQYF.

With respect to this clone: The junction departs from germline at one end; a sequencing error may be responsible. The CDR3: CASILRTERNQPQHF. The CDR3 bases are TGTGCCAGCATTTTAAGGACAGAGCGCAATCAGCCCCAGCATTTT. The chain links TRBV28 to TRBJ1-5; TRBD1 is a possible D gene (6 bases). The CDR3 has 15 amino acids. CDR1 is MDHEN and CDR2 is SYDVKM in the germline V gene.

This clone was seen just once. The V call is TRBV30, the J call TRBJ2-7; 10 positions agree with TRBD1. V was pared by 0 bases and J by 7 bases, with 9 bases of the junction left unmatched. Germline V gives CDR1 GTSNPN, CDR2 SVGIG (reference sequence). The CDR3 sequence is 15 residues long. The CDR3 region is CAWSVWGTGAGEQYF. CDR3 DNA: TGTGCCTGGAGTGTCTGGGGGACAGGGGCGGGGGAGCAGTACTTC.

The chain couples TRBV28 to TRBJ2-3; TRBD1 agrees at 9 bases. Germline V gene lookup returns CDR1 MDHEN and CDR2 SYDVKM. After removal of 5 bases from V and 6 bases from J, the junction contained 12 bases not matched to a gene. This CDR3 has 16 residues. The CDR3 DNA follows: TGTGCCAGCAGTACGACAGGGGGTACTTTTACGGATACGCAGTATTTT. Translating gives CASSTTGGTFTDTQYF.

This chain joins TRBV5-6 and TRBJ1-1, with a weak D call TRBD1 (6 bases). There are 13 residues in the CDR3. Germline CDR1 SGHDT, CDR2 YYEEEE. V lost 5 bases, J lost 11 bases, and 19 bases lay in between. Here the CDR3 reads CASRYGVGGVAFF. The CDR3 DNA reads as TGTGCCAGCAGGTACGGAGTGGGGGGCGTCGCTTTCTTT.

The gene calls are TRBV5-1 and TRBJ2-7; D is perhaps TRBD1 (5 bases). This CDR3 is 15 amino acids long. Trimming pared 1 base from V and 2 bases from J, leaving 13 bases between. CDR1 and CDR2 from the germline V gene are SGHRS and YFSETQ. The CDR3 region is CASSLFAGRAYEQYF. CDR3 nucleotide sequence: TGCGCCAGCAGCTTGTTTGCAGGGCGAGCCTACGAGCAGTACTTC.

The chain recombines TRBV15 with TRBJ2-7; TRBD1 agrees at 8 bases. There are 15 residues in the CDR3. V was pared by 3 bases and J by 2 bases, with 6 bases of the junction left unmatched. From germline, CDR1 is LNHNV and CDR2 YYDKDF (reference sequence). The CDR3: CATSSDRGLPYEQYF. CDR3 nucleotide sequence: TGTGCCACCAGCAGTGACAGGGGTCTACCCTACGAGCAGTACTTC. The variable domain in full, with the rest retrieved from reference TRBV15 and TRBJ2-7, is DAMVIQNPRYQVTQFGKPVTLSCSQTLNHNVMYWYQQKSSQAPKLLFHYYDKDFNNEADTPDNFQSRRPNTSFCFLDIRSPGLGDTAMYLCATSSDRGLPYEQYFGPGTRLTVT.

The gene calls are TRBV6-5 and TRBJ2-7; D is unclear. Near its end, the DNA agrees better with TRBJ2-5, so the J call may be wrong. The CDR3 loop spans 11 amino acids. Per the germline V gene, CDR1 is MNHEY and CDR2 is SVGAGI. The CDR3 DNA follows: TGTGCCAGCAGAGCCTCGTGGACCCAGTACTTC. This codes for CASRASWTQYF.

J is TRBJ2-1 and V is TRBV23-1; 12 bases fit TRBD2. TRBV23-1 is identified as an open reading frame with a role that is uncertain. Trimming at V came to 2 bases and at J to 0 bases, leaving 20 bases not matched to a gene. CDR3 size: 23 residues. The CDR3 sequence is CASSQMAYPGLAGGSVSYNEQFF. The DNA for the CDR3 is TGCGCCAGCAGTCAAATGGCTTACCCTGGGCTAGCGGGAGGGTCCGTCTCCTACAATGAGCAGTTCTTC.